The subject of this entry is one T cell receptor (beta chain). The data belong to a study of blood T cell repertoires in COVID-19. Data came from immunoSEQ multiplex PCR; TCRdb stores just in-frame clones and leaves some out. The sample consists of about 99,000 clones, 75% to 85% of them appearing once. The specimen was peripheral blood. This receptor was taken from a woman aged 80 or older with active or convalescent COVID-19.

DNA for the CDR3: TGTGCCAGCAGCTCACCCTTGGGGCAGGGTACCGGGGAGCTGTTTTTT. Residues: CASSSPLGQGTGELFF. V and J are TRBV5-4 and TRBJ2-2, with D maybe TRBD1 (5 bases). This CDR3 has 16 residues. The germline CDR1 and CDR2 sequences are SGHNT and YYREEE (reference sequence). The V end was cut by 3 bases, the J end by 5 bases, with 17 bases between.